These T cell receptor beta chains were read from a single sample in a study of identical twins. Via MiXCR, TCRdb re-called the 5' RACE reads, giving one row per CDR3 protein. Of fewer than 650,000 distinct CDR3 sequences in the sample, around 7.4% were seen once. These sequences were also reported in another study, on yellow fever vaccine responses in identical twins.

Input material: PBMCs. Receptor source: a woman younger than 30 in good health. Both conserved end residues are part of each CDR3. Each record gives: clone size, D gene, J gene, V gene, CDR3 DNA, CDR3 protein. D genes are given only for firm matches. Size tells how often a clone was seen (once, few, many) or the class of an expanded clone, and some rows leave it out.

few	NA	TRBJ1-1	TRBV4-1	TGCGCCAGCAGCCAAGGGGACTCCGTAGGTTCTGAAGCTTTCTTT	CASSQGDSVGSEAFF
few	NA	TRBJ2-3	TRBV29-1	TGCAGCGTTGAGAACACCGCAGATACGCAGTATTTT	CSVENTADTQYF
many	NA	TRBJ1-2	TRBV12-3/TRBV12-4	TGTGCCAGCAGTACTCTGGCGGCAGGGTCTAACTATGGCTACACCTTC	CASSTLAAGSNYGYTF
few	TRBD2	TRBJ2-5	TRBV27	TGTGCCAGCAGACAGACTAGCGGGAGGGCTCTTTCCGTGACCCAGTACTTC	CASRQTSGRALSVTQYF
many	TRBD1	TRBJ2-1	TRBV18	TGTGCCAGCTCACCACCGGGACAGGGGGCGAATGAGCAGTTCTTC	CASSPPGQGANEQFF
few	TRBD1	TRBJ1-1	TRBV7-2	TGTGCCAGCAGCGCCAGGGGGGCTAACACTGAAGCTTTCTTT	CASSARGANTEAFF
many	TRBD2	TRBJ2-3	TRBV28	TGTGCCAGCAGTTGGCCCCCATTCCCGGGACTAGCGGGAGAGCCAGATACGCAGTATTTT	CASSWPPFPGLAGEPDTQYF
few	TRBD2	TRBJ2-7	TRBV28	TGTGCCAGCAGTTTCTCTCTAGCGGTCTACGAGCAGTACTTC	CASSFSLAVYEQYF
NA	NA	TRBJ1-2	TRBV10-3	TGTGCCATCAGTGAGTCCACAGGGCCATCCATCGCGCCTACCTTC	CAISESTGPSIAPTF
few	NA	TRBJ2-1	TRBV9	TGTGCCAGCAGCGTAGCTACGACAGTTTACAATGAGCAGTTCTTC	CASSVATTVYNEQFF
NA	NA	TRBJ1-4	TRBV20-1	TGCAGTGCTAGAGTCTCTGGTAATGAAAAACTGTTTTTT	CSARVSGNEKLFF
NA	TRBD2	TRBJ2-7	TRBV18	TGTGCCAGCTCACCAGGGGCGGGAGAGGATTACGAGCAGTACTTC	CASSPGAGEDYEQYF
few	NA	TRBJ1-1	TRBV28	TGTGCCAGCAGTTTCGCAGGGACTTCGAACACTGAAGCTTTCTTT	CASSFAGTSNTEAFF
NA	TRBD1	TRBJ1-1	TRBV12-3/TRBV12-4	TGTGCCAGCAGTGGGACAGGGCGTCGTCTAGAAGCTTTCTTT	CASSGTGRRLEAFF
NA	TRBD2	TRBJ2-6	TRBV2	TGTGCCAGCAGTGTGCGACTAGCGGGAGGCTCTGGGGCCAACGTCCTGACTTTC	CASSVRLAGGSGANVLTF
NA	NA	TRBJ1-1	TRBV7-9	TGTGCCAGCAGCTTCCCGGCAGGGCAAGGCACTGAAGCTTTCTTT	CASSFPAGQGTEAFF
NA	NA	TRBJ2-7	TRBV20-1	TGCAGTGCTAGAGATAACCTACAGGACGTCTCCTACGAGCAGTACTTC	CSARDNLQDVSYEQYF
many	NA	TRBJ1-1	TRBV12-3/TRBV12-4	TGTGCCAGCACCGTCGCGAGGGGTAACACTGAAGCTTTCTTT	CASTVARGNTEAFF
many	NA	TRBJ2-7	TRBV4-1	TGCGCCAGCAGCCCCACTCTAGGCTACGAGCAGTACTTC	CASSPTLGYEQYF
many	NA	TRBJ2-4	TRBV4-2	TGTGCCAGCAGCCTAAGCCGGGGAGCCTCGCCAGCCAAAAACATTCAGTACTTC	CASSLSRGASPAKNIQYF
many	NA	TRBJ2-3	TRBV5-1	TGCGCCACCAAACGGGGGCCAGACACAGATACGCAGTATTTT	CATKRGPDTDTQYF
NA	NA	TRBJ2-4	TRBV25-1	TGTGCCAGCAGGCTAGCCAAAAACATTCAGTACTTC	CASRLAKNIQYF
NA	NA	TRBJ2-3	TRBV7-9	TGTGCCAGCAGCCCGCCCGGCACGACCACAGATACGCAGTATTTT	CASSPPGTTTDTQYF
NA	NA	TRBJ2-3	TRBV7-9	TGTGCCAGCAGCTCCTCGACCCCCGAAGATACGCAGTATTTT	CASSSSTPEDTQYF
NA	NA	TRBJ1-1	TRBV6-1	TGTGCCAGCAGTGAAGGCTCCTGGGAGAACACTGAAGCTTCCTTT	CASSEGSWENTEASF
NA	NA	TRBJ1-2	TRBV19	TGTGCCAGTAGTCGGGAGGGATTCGACGGCTACACCTTC	CASSREGFDGYTF
many	NA	TRBJ2-3	TRBV12-3/TRBV12-4	TGTGCCAGCAGGAAGGGCTACCACTCAGATACGCAGTATTTT	CASRKGYHSDTQYF
once	NA	TRBJ2-6	TRBV3-1	TGTGCCAGCAGCCAAGATGTAGTCCCTGGGGCCAACGTCCTGACTTTC	CASSQDVVPGANVLTF
few	TRBD1	TRBJ2-1	TRBV24-1	TGTGCCACCAGTGATCCCCCCGGGACAGTACACAATGAGCAGTTCTTC	CATSDPPGTVHNEQFF
NA	NA	TRBJ1-3	TRBV12-3/TRBV12-4	TGTGCCAGCAGTTTAGCGTCAAGCCCAGGAAACACCATATATTTT	CASSLASSPGNTIYF
few	NA	TRBJ2-1	TRBV14	TGTGCCAGCAGCCAAGACCTAAGGGGATGGGAGCAGTTCTTC	CASSQDLRGWEQFF
many	TRBD2	TRBJ2-3	TRBV29-1	TGCAGCGTTGTACTAGCGGGGGCTAATACGCAGTATTTT	CSVVLAGANTQYF
NA	TRBD2	TRBJ2-1	TRBV20-1	TGCAGTGCTAGAGATATGGCTAGCGGGATGGGTGAGCAGTTCTTC	CSARDMASGMGEQFF